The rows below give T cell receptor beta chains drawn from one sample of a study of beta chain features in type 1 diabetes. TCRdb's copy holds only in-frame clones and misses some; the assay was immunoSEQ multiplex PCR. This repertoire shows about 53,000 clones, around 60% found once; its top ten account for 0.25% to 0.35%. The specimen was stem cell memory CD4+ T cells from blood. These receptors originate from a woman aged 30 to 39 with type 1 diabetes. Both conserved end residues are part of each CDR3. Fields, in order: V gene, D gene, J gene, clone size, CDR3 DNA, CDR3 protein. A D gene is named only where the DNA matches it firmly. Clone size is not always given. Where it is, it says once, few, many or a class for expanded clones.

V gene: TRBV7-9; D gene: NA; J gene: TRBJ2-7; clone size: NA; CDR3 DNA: TGTGCCAGCAGCTTAGCGGGGGGCGAGCAGTACTTC; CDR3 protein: CASSLAGGEQYF
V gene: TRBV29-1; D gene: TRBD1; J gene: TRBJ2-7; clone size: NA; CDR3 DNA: TGCAGCGTTGAAGACGCGACAGGGGTTCTCGAGCAGTACTTC; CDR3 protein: CSVEDATGVLEQYF
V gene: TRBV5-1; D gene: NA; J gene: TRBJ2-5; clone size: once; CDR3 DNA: TGCGCCAGCAGCTTGGGGGACTTGGAGACCCAGTACTTC; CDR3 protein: CASSLGDLETQYF
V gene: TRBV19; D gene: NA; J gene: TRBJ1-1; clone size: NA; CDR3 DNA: TGTGCCAGTAGTGATGGGCAACCTATGACGGTGGACACTGAAGCTTTCTTT; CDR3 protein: CASSDGQPMTVDTEAFF
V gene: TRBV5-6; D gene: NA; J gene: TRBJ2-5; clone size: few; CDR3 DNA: TGTGCCAGCAGCTTGGGCGGGGCAGAGACCCAGTACTTC; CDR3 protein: CASSLGGAETQYF
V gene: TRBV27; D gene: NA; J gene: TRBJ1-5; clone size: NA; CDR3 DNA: TGTGCCAGCAGTCTATCCAGGGCAGCAGGTCAGCCCCAGCATTTT; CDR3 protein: CASSLSRAAGQPQHF
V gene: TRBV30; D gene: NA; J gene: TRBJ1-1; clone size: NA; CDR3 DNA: TGTGCCTGGAGTAGGAGTGGACTTGCGAACACTGAAGCTTTCTTT; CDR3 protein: CAWSRSGLANTEAFF
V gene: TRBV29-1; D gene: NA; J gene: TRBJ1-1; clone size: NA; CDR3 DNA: TGCAGCGTCCTACTAAGCACTGAAGCTTTCTTT; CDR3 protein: CSVLLSTEAFF
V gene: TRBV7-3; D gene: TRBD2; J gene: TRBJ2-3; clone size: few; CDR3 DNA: TGTGCCAGCAGGCCTAGCGGGAGCACAGATACGCAGTATTTT; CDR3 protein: CASRPSGSTDTQYF
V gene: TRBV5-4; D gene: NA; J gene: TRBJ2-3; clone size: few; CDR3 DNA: TGTGCCAGCAAAAGCTCTGGCACAGATACGCAGTATTTT; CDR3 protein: CASKSSGTDTQYF
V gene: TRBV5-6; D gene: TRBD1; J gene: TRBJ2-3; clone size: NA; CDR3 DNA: TGTGCCAGCAGCTTGGTAGTCAGGGGGAAGGGCACAGATACGCAGTATTTT; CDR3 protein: CASSLVVRGKGTDTQYF
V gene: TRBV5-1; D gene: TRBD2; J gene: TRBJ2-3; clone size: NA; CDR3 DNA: TGCGCCAGCAGCAGGAGCGGACTAGCGGGAGGGGGCTACGGCACAGATACGCAGTATTTT; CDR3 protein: CASSRSGLAGGGYGTDTQYF
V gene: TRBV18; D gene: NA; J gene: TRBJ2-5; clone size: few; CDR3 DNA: TGTGCCAGCTCACCCCGGACTTCGGAGACCCAGTACTTC; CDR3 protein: CASSPRTSETQYF
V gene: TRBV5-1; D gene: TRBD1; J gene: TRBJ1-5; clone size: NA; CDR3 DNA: TGCGCCAGCAGCCCGGGACAGGGGGTATTAAATCAGCCCCAGCATTTT; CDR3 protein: CASSPGQGVLNQPQHF
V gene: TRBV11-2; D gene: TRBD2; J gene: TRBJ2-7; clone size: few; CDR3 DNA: TGTGCCAGCAGCCCGGGGGGCTACGAGCAGTACTTC; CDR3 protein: CASSPGGYEQYF
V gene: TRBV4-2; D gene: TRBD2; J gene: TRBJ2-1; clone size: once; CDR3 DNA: TGTGCCAGCAGCCAAGAAGGAGGCGGGAGGGCCTCGAATGAGCAGTTCTTC; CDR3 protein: CASSQEGGGRASNEQFF
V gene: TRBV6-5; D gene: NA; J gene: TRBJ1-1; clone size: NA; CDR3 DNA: TGTGCCAGCAAACGACAAGTGAACACTGAAGCTTTCTTT; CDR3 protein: CASKRQVNTEAFF
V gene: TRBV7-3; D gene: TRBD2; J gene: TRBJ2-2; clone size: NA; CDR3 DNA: TGTGCCAGCAGCTCGGGAGGGGTAAACACCGGGGAGCTGTTTTTT; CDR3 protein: CASSSGGVNTGELFF
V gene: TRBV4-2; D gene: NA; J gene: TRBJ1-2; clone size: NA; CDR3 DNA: TGTGCCAGCAGCCAAGACGGGCCAGGGAATGGCTATGGCTACACCTTC; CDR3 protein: CASSQDGPGNGYGYTF
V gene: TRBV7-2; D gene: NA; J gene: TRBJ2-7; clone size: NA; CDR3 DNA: TGTGCCAGCAGCTTCGGTACAGTCTCTATCGAGCAGTACTTC; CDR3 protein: CASSFGTVSIEQYF
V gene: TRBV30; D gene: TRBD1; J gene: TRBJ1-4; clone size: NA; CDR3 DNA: TGTGCCTGGGAAGGACAGGGGTCAACTAATGAAAAACTGTTTTTT; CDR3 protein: CAWEGQGSTNEKLFF
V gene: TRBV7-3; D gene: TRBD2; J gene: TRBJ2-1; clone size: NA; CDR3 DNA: TGTGCCAGCAGCCCCAGAGCGGGACCCTACAATGAGCAGTTCTTC; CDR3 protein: CASSPRAGPYNEQFF
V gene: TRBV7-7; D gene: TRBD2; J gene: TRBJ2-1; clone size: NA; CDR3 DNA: TGTGCTAGCAGCCCCGCAGGAGCGGGGTCCTACAATGAGCAGTTCTTC; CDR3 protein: CASSPAGAGSYNEQFF
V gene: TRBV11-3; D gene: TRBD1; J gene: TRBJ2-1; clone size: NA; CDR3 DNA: TGTGCCAGCAGTCCGGGACAGGGTTCCTACAATGAGCAGTTCTTC; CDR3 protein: CASSPGQGSYNEQFF
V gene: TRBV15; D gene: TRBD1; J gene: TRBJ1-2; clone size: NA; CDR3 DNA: TGTGCCACCAGCATGGGGACAGGGGACGGCTACACCTTC; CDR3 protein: CATSMGTGDGYTF
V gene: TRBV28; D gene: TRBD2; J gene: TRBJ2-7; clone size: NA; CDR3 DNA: TGTGCCTCCCAGGCTAGCGGGAGTAGGTACGAGCAGTACTTC; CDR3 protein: CASQASGSRYEQYF
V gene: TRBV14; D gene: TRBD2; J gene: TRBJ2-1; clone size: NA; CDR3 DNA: TGTGCCAGCAGCCAAAAGCCTCTCGGGAGGAAGGGGTCCTACAATGAGCAGTTCTTC; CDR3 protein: CASSQKPLGRKGSYNEQFF
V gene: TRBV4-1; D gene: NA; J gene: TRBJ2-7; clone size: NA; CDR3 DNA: TGCGCCAGCAGCCAAGATGCTAGATCAAGCTCCTACGAGCAGTACTTC; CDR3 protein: CASSQDARSSSYEQYF
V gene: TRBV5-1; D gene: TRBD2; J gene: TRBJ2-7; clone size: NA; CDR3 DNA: TGCGCCAGCAGCCCGGCGCAGGGAGGGAACGAGCAGTACTTC; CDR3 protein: CASSPAQGGNEQYF
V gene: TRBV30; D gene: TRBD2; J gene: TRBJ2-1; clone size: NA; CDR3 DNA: TGTGCCTGGAGCGGCCTAGCGGGAGGGAGTTACAATGAGCAGTTCTTC; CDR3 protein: CAWSGLAGGSYNEQFF
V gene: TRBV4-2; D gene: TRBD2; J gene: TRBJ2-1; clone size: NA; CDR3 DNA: TGTGCCAGCAGCCAAGAACTAGCGGGTTACAATGAGCAGTTCTTC; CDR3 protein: CASSQELAGYNEQFF
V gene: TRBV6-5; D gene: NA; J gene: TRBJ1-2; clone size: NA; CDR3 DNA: TGTGCCAGCAGTTACTCGACAGCACCGGGCGGTGGCTACACCTTC; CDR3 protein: CASSYSTAPGGGYTF
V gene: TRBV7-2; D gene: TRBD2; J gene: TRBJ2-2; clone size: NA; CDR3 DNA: TGTGCCAGCAGCCTTAGGACTAGCCGGGCCGGGGAGCTGTTTTTT; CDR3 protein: CASSLRTSRAGELFF
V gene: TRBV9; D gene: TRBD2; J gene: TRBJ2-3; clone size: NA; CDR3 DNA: TGTGCCACCTCTAGCGGTAGCACAGATACGCAGTATTTT; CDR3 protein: CATSSGSTDTQYF
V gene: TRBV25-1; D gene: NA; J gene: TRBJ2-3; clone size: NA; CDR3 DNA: TGTGCCAGCAGTGACCCGTCTAGCGAAGATACGCAGTATTTT; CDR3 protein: CASSDPSSEDTQYF
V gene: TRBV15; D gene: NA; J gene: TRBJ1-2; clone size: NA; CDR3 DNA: TGTGCCACCAGCAGGGCGGACCGGAGGTCTTCTGGCTACACCTTC; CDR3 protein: CATSRADRRSSGYTF
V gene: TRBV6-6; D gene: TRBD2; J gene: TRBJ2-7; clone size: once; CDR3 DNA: TGTGCCAGCACCTGGGGCGGGAGGGCCTACGAGCAGTACTTC; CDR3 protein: CASTWGGRAYEQYF
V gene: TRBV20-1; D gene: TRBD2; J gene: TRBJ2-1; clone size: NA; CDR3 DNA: TGCAGTGCTAGGGAGCGGGAGGGCCGCATCTTC; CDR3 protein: CSAREREGRIF
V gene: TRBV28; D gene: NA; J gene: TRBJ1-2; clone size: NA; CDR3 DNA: TGTGCCACCAAAAGGGCAGGGGCGCTTTCTAACTATGGCTACACCTTC; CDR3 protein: CATKRAGALSNYGYTF
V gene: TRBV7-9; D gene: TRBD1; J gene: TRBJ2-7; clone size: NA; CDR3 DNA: TGTGCCAGCAGCTTAGCTCAGACAGGGGCGGGATCCTACGAGCAGTACTTC; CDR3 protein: CASSLAQTGAGSYEQYF
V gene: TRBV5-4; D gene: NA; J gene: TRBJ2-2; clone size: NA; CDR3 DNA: TGTGCCAGCAGCTTGGTTATCGCCAGCGAGAACACCGGGGAGCTGTTTTTT; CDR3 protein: CASSLVIASENTGELFF
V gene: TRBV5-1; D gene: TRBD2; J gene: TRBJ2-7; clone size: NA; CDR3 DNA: TGCGCCAGCAGCCCGGACGGGCGGGCGGGAGCCCACGAGCAGTACTTC; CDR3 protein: CASSPDGRAGAHEQYF
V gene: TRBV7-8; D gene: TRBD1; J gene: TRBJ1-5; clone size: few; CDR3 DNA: TGTGCCAGCAGCCGGGACAGGGGGCGAGTGGGCAATCAGCCCCAGCATTTT; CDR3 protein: CASSRDRGRVGNQPQHF
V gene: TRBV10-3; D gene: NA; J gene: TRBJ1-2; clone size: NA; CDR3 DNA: TGTGCCATCAGTGCCTCGACTGATGGCTACACCTTC; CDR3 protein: CAISASTDGYTF
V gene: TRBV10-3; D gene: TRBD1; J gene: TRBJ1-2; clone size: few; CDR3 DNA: TGTGCCATCAGTGAGGACGACAGGGCTCATGGCTACACCTTC; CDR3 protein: CAISEDDRAHGYTF
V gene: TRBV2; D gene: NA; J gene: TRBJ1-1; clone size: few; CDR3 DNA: TGTGCCAGCAGTCCAACGCAGGAACGGTACACTGAAGCTTTCTTT; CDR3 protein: CASSPTQERYTEAFF
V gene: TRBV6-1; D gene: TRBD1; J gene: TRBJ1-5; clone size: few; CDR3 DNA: TGTGCCAGCAGTGATGGACAGGGCGTTGAGGGCAATCAGCCCCAGCATTTT; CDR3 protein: CASSDGQGVEGNQPQHF
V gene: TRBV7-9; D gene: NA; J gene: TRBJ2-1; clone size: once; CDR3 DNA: TGTGCCAGCAGCCCTTGGCGGGCGAGCTCCTACAATGAGCAGTTCTTC; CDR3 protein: CASSPWRASSYNEQFF
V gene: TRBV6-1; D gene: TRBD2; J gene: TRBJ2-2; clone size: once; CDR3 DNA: TGTGCCAGCAGTGTAATAGCGGGCCCCGGGGAGCTGTTTTTT; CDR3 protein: CASSVIAGPGELFF
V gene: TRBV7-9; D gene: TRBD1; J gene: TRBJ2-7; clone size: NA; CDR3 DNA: TGTGCCAGCAGCTCGGGACAGGGGGCGGGCGAGCAGTACTTC; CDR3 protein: CASSSGQGAGEQYF
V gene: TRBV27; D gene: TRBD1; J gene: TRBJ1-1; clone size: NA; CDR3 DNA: TGTGCCAGCCGATCAACAGGGGAACGGCCCGAAGCTTTCTTT; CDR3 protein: CASRSTGERPEAFF
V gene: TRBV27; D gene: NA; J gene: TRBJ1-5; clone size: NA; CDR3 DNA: TGTGCCAGCAAGCGGGAAGGGGGAGGTCGCAATCAGCCCCAGCATTTT; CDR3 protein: CASKREGGGRNQPQHF
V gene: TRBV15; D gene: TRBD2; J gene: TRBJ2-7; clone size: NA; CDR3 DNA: TGTGCCACCCGCCTGAAAGCGGGGGGCAGGTACGAGCAGTACTTC; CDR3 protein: CATRLKAGGRYEQYF
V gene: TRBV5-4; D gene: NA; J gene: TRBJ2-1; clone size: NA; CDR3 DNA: TGTGCCAGCAACTTGGGTAGTGCTGAGCAGTTCTTC; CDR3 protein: CASNLGSAEQFF
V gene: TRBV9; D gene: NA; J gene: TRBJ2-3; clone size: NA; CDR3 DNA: TGTGCCAGCAGCGTAGTTAGCGGCCTGGGAGATACGCAGTATTTT; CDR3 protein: CASSVVSGLGDTQYF
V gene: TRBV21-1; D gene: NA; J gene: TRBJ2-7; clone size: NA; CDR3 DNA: TGTGCCAGCAGCGACCCAGGGGACTACGAGCAGTACTTC; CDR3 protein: CASSDPGDYEQYF
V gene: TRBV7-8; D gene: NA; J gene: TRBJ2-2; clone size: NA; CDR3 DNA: TGTGCCAGCAGCTTAAGGCAGGACGGGGAGCTGTTTTTT; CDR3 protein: CASSLRQDGELFF
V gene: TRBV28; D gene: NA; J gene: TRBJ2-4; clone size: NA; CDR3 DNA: TGTGCCAGCAGTTCGTATCCTCGGGACATTTTCCTAGCCAAAAACATTCAGTACTTC; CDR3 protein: CASSSYPRDIFLAKNIQYF
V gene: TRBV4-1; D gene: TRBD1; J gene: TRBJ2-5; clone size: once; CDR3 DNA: TGCGCCAGCAGCCAGAACCCGGGACAGATTCAAGAGACCCAGTACTTC; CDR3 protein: CASSQNPGQIQETQYF
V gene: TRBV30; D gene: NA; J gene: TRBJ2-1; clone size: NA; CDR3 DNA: TGTGCCTGGAGTGTACGGTACAATGAGCAGTTCTTC; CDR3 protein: CAWSVRYNEQFF